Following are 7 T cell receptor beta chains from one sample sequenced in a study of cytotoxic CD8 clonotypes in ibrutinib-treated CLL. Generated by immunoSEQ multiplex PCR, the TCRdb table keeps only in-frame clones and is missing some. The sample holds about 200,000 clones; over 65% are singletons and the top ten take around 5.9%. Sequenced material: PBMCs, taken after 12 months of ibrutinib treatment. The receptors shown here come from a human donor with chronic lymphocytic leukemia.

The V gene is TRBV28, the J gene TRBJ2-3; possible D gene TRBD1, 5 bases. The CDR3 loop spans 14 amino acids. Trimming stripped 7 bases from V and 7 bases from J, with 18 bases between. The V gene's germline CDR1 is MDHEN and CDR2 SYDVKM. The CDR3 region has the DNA TGTGCCAGCACCCTTGGGGCCTCTATTAATACGCAGTATTTT. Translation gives CASTLGASINTQYF.

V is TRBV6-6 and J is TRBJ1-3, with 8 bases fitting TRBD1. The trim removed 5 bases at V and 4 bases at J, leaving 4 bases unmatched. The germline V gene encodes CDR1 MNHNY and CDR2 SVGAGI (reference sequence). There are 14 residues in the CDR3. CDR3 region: CASSQQGDGNTIYF. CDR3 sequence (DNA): TGTGCCAGCAGTCAACAGGGGGACGGAAACACCATATATTTT.

In DNA form, the CDR3 reads TGTGCCACAAAAAAGAGTTATCCAAATACGCAGTATTTT. Translation gives CATKKSYPNTQYF. V usage is TRBV6-5 and J usage is TRBJ2-3, with no clear D. V gave up 10 bases and J gave up 7 bases, with 18 bases separating them. Germline CDR1 is MNHEY and CDR2 is SVGAGI. The CDR3 runs 13 residues.

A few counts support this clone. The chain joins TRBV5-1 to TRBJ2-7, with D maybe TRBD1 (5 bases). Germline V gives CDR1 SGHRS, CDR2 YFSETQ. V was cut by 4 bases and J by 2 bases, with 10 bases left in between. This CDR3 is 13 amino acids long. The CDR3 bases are TGCGCCAGCAGCCAGGACAATACCTACGAGCAGTACTTC. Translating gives CASSQDNTYEQYF.

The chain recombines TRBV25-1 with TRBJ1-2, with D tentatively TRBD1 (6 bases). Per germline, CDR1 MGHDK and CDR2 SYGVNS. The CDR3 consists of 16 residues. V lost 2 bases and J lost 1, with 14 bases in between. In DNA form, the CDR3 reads TGTGCCAGCAGTGAACGGGGGCTGGGTATTAACTATGGCTACACCTTC. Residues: CASSERGLGINYGYTF.

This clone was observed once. The CDR3 bases are TGTGCCAGCAGCCTCGAAGACAGGGTCTATGGCTACACCTTC. It encodes CASSLEDRVYGYTF. This rearrangement joins TRBV5-6 to TRBJ1-2, with 7 nucleotides matching TRBD1. CDR1 SGHDT and CDR2 YYEEEE come from the germline V gene. The junction had 7 bases not matched to a gene; V was cut back by 4 bases and J by 4 bases. This CDR3 spans 14 amino acids.

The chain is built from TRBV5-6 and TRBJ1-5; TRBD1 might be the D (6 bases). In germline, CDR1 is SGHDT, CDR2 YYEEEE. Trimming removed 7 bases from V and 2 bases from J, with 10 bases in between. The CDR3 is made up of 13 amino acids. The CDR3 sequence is CASGGRGNQPQHF. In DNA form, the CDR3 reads TGTGCCAGCGGGGGCCGCGGCAATCAGCCCCAGCATTTT.